A selection of T cell receptor beta chains follows, all from one sample in a study of cytomegalovirus exposure and HLA in healthy donors. Assay: immunoSEQ multiplex PCR; the TCRdb copy retains only in-frame clones and omits some. The table records roughly 120,000 clones, around 81% of them present only once. Specimen: PBMCs. These receptors all come from a woman aged 25 to 39 in good health and CMV-seronegative. Each CDR3 is given with its conserved first and last residue. Each record gives: J gene, V gene, CDR3 length, D gene, clone size, CDR3 protein, CDR3 DNA. The D gene is left open where the match is weak. Clone sizes are given selectively: once, few, many, or a class where the clone is expanded.

TRBJ1-2 | TRBV5-1 | 15 | . | . | CASSPHTVTNYGYTF | TGCGCCAGCAGCCCACACACAGTTACTAACTATGGCTACACCTTC
TRBJ2-2 | TRBV18 | 17 | TRBD2 | . | CASSPQAGEMSTGELFF | TGTGCCAGCTCACCACAGGCGGGAGAGATGTCAACCGGGGAGCTGTTTTTT
TRBJ1-3 | TRBV6-5 | 15 | . | . | CASSEVTDSGNTIYF | TGTGCCAGCTCAGAGGTAACCGACTCTGGAAACACCATATATTTT
TRBJ1-5 | TRBV7-3 | 15 | TRBD1 | . | CASSLADRAGQPQHF | TGTGCCAGCAGCTTAGCGGACAGGGCGGGCCAGCCCCAGCATTTT
TRBJ2-1 | TRBV25-1 | 17 | TRBD1 | . | CASSDPFGQGGYNEQFF | TGTGCCAGCAGTGACCCTTTCGGACAGGGGGGCTACAATGAGCAGTTCTTC
TRBJ2-2 | TRBV5-1 | 16 | . | . | CASLKGSAGDTGELFF | TGCGCCAGCCTCAAAGGTTCGGCAGGGGACACCGGGGAGCTGTTTTTT
TRBJ1-4 | TRBV28 | 15 | . | once | CASSPGSATNEKLFF | TGTGCCAGCAGCCCTGGCAGTGCAACTAATGAAAAACTGTTTTTT
TRBJ2-7 | TRBV6-6 | 14 | . | . | CASSYSSNSYEQYF | TGTGCCAGCAGTTACTCGAGCAACTCCTACGAGCAGTACTTC
TRBJ2-1 | TRBV5-8 | 16 | TRBD2 | . | CASSLGLADSYNEQFF | TGTGCCAGCAGCTTGGGCCTAGCGGACTCCTACAATGAGCAGTTCTTC
TRBJ2-3 | TRBV23-1 | 16 | . | . | CASECEHRGGTDTQYF | TGCGCCAGCGAGTGCGAGCACAGGGGAGGAACAGATACGCAGTATTTT
TRBJ1-1 | TRBV7-2 | 14 | TRBD1 | few | CASSWTGRGTEAFF | TGTGCCAGCAGCTGGACAGGGCGAGGCACTGAAGCTTTCTTT
TRBJ1-2 | TRBV7-2 | 14 | TRBD1 | . | CASSLARGQEESTF | TGTGCCAGCAGCTTAGCGCGAGGACAGGAGGAGTCGACCTTC
TRBJ1-4 | TRBV15 | 15 | TRBD1 | . | CATSGNQGAAEKLFF | TGTGCCACCAGCGGAAACCAGGGGGCAGCTGAAAAACTGTTTTTT
TRBJ2-2 | TRBV2 | 13 | . | . | CASSEAYTGELFF | TGTGCCAGCAGTGAAGCCTACACCGGGGAGCTGTTTTTT
TRBJ2-7 | TRBV5-6 | 17 | TRBD2 | . | CASSLRGRGGSSYEQYF | TGTGCCAGCAGCTTGAGGGGTCGCGGGGGTTCTTCCTACGAGCAGTACTTC
TRBJ1-2 | TRBV19 | 14 | . | . | CASSTAQGPYGYTF | TGTGCCAGTAGTACTGCACAGGGACCCTATGGCTACACCTTC
TRBJ1-1 | TRBV27 | 14 | . | . | CASTLGVWNTEAFF | TGTGCCAGCACATTAGGGGTTTGGAACACTGAAGCTTTCTTT
TRBJ1-5 | TRBV28 | 15 | . | . | CASSSILRGNQPQHF | TGTGCCAGCAGTTCTATCCTTCGGGGCAATCAGCCCCAGCATTTT
TRBJ2-1 | TRBV7-9 | 13 | . | . | CSSSLSEGNEQFF | TGTTCCAGCAGCCTATCCGAGGGCAATGAGCAGTTCTTC
TRBJ2-5 | TRBV5-4 | 16 | TRBD2 | . | CASSLAGLAGQETQYF | TGTGCCAGCAGCTTGGCGGGACTAGCGGGACAAGAGACCCAGTACTTC
TRBJ2-1 | TRBV28 | 19 | TRBD2 | . | CASSLLEGLAGGPSNEQFF | TGTGCCAGCAGTTTATTGGAGGGACTAGCGGGAGGGCCCTCCAATGAGCAGTTCTTC
TRBJ2-7 | TRBV7-2 | 14 | . | . | CASSPGQNSYEQYF | TGTGCCAGCAGCCCTGGACAGAACTCCTACGAGCAGTACTTC
TRBJ2-7 | TRBV19 | 14 | . | . | CASSIGAGEYEQYF | TGTGCCAGTAGTATAGGCGCAGGGGAATACGAGCAGTACTTC
TRBJ2-1 | TRBV4-3 | 14 | . | . | CASSQWGDGNEQFF | TGCGCCAGCAGCCAGTGGGGGGACGGGAATGAGCAGTTCTTC
TRBJ2-1 | TRBV9 | 15 | TRBD2 | . | CASSSAGGGWNEQFF | TGTGCCAGCAGCTCAGCGGGAGGGGGTTGGAATGAGCAGTTCTTC
TRBJ2-7 | TRBV6-6 | 14 | TRBD2 | . | CATSLAGGPYEQYF | TGTGCCACTTCTTTGGCGGGAGGGCCCTACGAGCAGTACTTC
TRBJ2-1 | TRBV9 | 15 | TRBD1 | . | CASSVQGALGNEQFF | TGTGCCAGCAGCGTACAGGGGGCATTGGGGAATGAGCAGTTCTTC
TRBJ1-2 | TRBV18 | 14 | . | . | CASSADSGGYGYTF | TGTGCCAGCTCAGCCGACTCCGGTGGGTATGGCTACACCTTC
TRBJ2-7 | TRBV19 | 14 | . | . | CASSTTGGGYEQYF | TGTGCCAGTAGTACAACAGGGGGGGGCTACGAGCAGTACTTC
TRBJ2-2 | TRBV6-1 | 15 | TRBD1 | . | CASSQGQGAFGELFF | TGTGCCAGCAGCCAGGGACAGGGGGCTTTCGGGGAGCTGTTTTTT
TRBJ1-2 | TRBV19 | 14 | . | . | CASSLGGQSYGYTF | TGTGCCAGTAGCCTGGGGGGGCAAAGCTATGGCTACACCTTC
TRBJ2-2 | TRBV6-1 | 15 | TRBD1 | . | CASNRGSTNTGELFF | TGTGCCAGCAACAGGGGGTCTACGAACACCGGGGAGCTGTTTTTT
TRBJ1-4 | TRBV5-1 | 15 | . | . | CASSLSAQGSEKLFF | TGCGCCAGCAGCTTATCCGCCCAGGGGAGTGAAAAACTGTTTTTT
TRBJ2-1 | TRBV7-9 | 13 | . | . | CASSPLSYNEQFF | TGTGCCAGCAGCCCACTTTCCTACAATGAGCAGTTCTTC
TRBJ2-7 | TRBV6-6 | 16 | TRBD1 | . | CASRDTGTGISYEQYF | TGTGCCAGCAGAGACACCGGGACAGGGATCTCCTACGAGCAGTACTTC
TRBJ2-1 | TRBV6-5 | 15 | . | . | CASSYSSMQGTLRFF | TGTGCCAGCAGTTATTCGTCAATGCAGGGTACACTTCGGTTCTTC
TRBJ1-2 | TRBV14 | 17 | TRBD1 | . | CASSQVGGAEPNYGYTF | TGTGCCAGCAGCCAAGTAGGGGGCGCGGAGCCTAACTATGGCTACACCTTC
TRBJ2-7 | TRBV28 | 16 | . | . | CASSLRGGISPYEQYF | TGTGCCAGCAGTTTAAGGGGCGGGATCTCTCCCTACGAGCAGTACTTC
TRBJ2-5 | TRBV28 | 16 | TRBD1 | . | CASSRLTGASGETQYF | TGTGCCAGCAGTCGCTTAACAGGGGCCTCTGGGGAGACCCAGTACTTC
TRBJ2-3 | TRBV19 | 13 | . | few | CASSLIRADTQYF | TGTGCCAGTAGTCTCATCAGGGCAGATACGCAGTATTTT
TRBJ2-6 | TRBV7-9 | 15 | . | once | CASSPNEPGANVLTF | TGTGCCAGCAGCCCTAACGAGCCTGGGGCCAACGTCCTGACTTTC
TRBJ1-2 | TRBV15 | 14 | . | . | CATSRDRQGAGYTF | TGTGCCACCAGCAGAGATCGTCAGGGCGCCGGCTACACCTTC
TRBJ2-3 | TRBV9 | 16 | TRBD2 | . | CASSTQGLAGADTQYF | TGTGCCAGCAGCACCCAGGGACTAGCGGGAGCAGATACGCAGTATTTT
TRBJ1-5 | TRBV2 | 18 | TRBD1 | . | CASRDDRGFSTSNQPQHF | TGTGCCAGCAGGGACGACAGGGGGTTTAGCACTAGCAATCAGCCCCAGCATTTT
TRBJ2-3 | TRBV5-1 | 15 | TRBD2 | . | CASSLEREGPDTQYF | TGCGCCAGCAGCTTGGAGCGGGAGGGCCCGGATACGCAGTATTTT
TRBJ1-6 | TRBV6-1 | 15 | TRBD1 | . | CASTWGTGPNSPLHF | TGTGCCAGCACCTGGGGGACAGGGCCTAATTCACCCCTCCACTTT
TRBJ2-2 | TRBV27 | 14 | . | . | CASSPQGNTGELFF | TGTGCCAGCAGTCCTCAGGGGAACACCGGGGAGCTGTTTTTT
TRBJ2-7 | TRBV14 | 18 | . | once | CASSHRERSAGVPNEQYF | TGTGCCAGCAGCCACCGGGAGAGGTCGGCAGGAGTACCTAACGAGCAGTACTTC
TRBJ2-7 | TRBV5-1 | 18 | . | few | CASSLAGSSESLLYEQYF | TGCGCCAGCAGCTTGGCCGGGAGTTCCGAGAGTTTACTTTACGAGCAGTACTTC
TRBJ1-1 | TRBV7-8 | 14 | . | . | CASSSQGGGAEAFF | TGTGCCAGCAGCTCTCAGGGAGGTGGGGCTGAAGCTTTCTTT
TRBJ1-3 | TRBV18 | 17 | . | once | CASSGWEAADSGNTIYF | TGTGCCAGCTCAGGGTGGGAGGCGGCTGACTCTGGAAACACCATATATTTT
TRBJ1-2 | TRBV7-9 | 14 | TRBD1 | . | CSSSLDRGVYGYTF | TGTTCCAGCAGCTTGGACAGGGGGGTCTATGGCTACACCTTC
TRBJ2-3 | TRBV9 | 14 | . | . | CASSVSTLTDTQYF | TGTGCCAGCAGCGTTAGTACCCTCACAGATACGCAGTATTTT
TRBJ2-6 | TRBV11-2 | 14 | TRBD2 | . | CAGGEASGANVLTF | TGTGCCGGGGGGGAAGCCTCTGGGGCCAACGTCCTGACTTTC
TRBJ2-1 | TRBV28 | 12 | . | . | CASSPPAGEQFF | TGTGCCAGCAGCCCACCCGCGGGGGAGCAGTTCTTC
TRBJ2-7 | TRBV9 | 18 | TRBD2 | . | CASTRGARPGLAGEDLYF | TGTGCCAGCACCCGAGGCGCCCGCCCGGGACTAGCGGGAGAGGACTTGTACTTC
TRBJ1-1 | TRBV5-1 | 14 | . | few | CASSLPSGGTEAFF | TGCGCCAGCAGCTTGCCCTCGGGAGGGACTGAAGCTTTCTTT
TRBJ2-4 | TRBV10-2 | 16 | TRBD1 | . | CASRTGQGKGKNIQYF | TGCGCCAGCAGGACGGGACAGGGGAAGGGCAAAAACATTCAGTACTTC
TRBJ1-2 | TRBV5-4 | 17 | . | few | CASSSSGVITLYYGYTF | TGTGCCAGCAGCTCATCAGGGGTGATCACCCTATATTATGGCTACACCTTC